These T cell receptor beta chains were read from a single sample in a study of T cells after yellow fever vaccination. TCRdb passed the 5' RACE reads through MiXCR, listing each CDR3 protein once. The sample has fewer than 100,000 distinct CDR3 sequences; around 5.5% are singletons. This specimen consisted of CD8+ T cells sorted from PBMCs, obtained 10 days after the yellow fever booster vaccination. These receptors were collected from a man between 18 and 35 years old who received the YFV17D yellow fever vaccine. CDR3s include the opening cysteine and the closing phenylalanine or tryptophan. A D gene is named only where the DNA matches it firmly. Part of the rows lack a size; the others show once, few, many or a class for expanded clones.

NA	few	TRBV29-1	TRBJ2-5	TGCAGCGTTGGGCAGGGGGGAGAGACCCAGTACTTC	CSVGQGGETQYF
TRBD1	few	TRBV7-9	TRBJ2-3	TGTGCCAGCAGCAATCGGGACAGTGACACAGATACGCAGTATTTT	CASSNRDSDTDTQYF
NA	NA	TRBV18	TRBJ2-3	TGTGCCAGCTCACCAAAGTCCACAGATACGCAGTATTTT	CASSPKSTDTQYF
NA	NA	TRBV5-1	TRBJ2-5	TGCGCCAGCAGCTTCTTGGGGCCAGGAGAGACCCAGTACTTC	CASSFLGPGETQYF
NA	few	TRBV5-1	TRBJ2-7	TGCGCCAGCAGCTGGACGCCGGCGGCGACCTACGAGCAGTACTTC	CASSWTPAATYEQYF
NA	many	TRBV15	TRBJ2-5	TGTGCCACCAGCAGAGTGCAGTTCCAAGAGACCCAGTACTTC	CATSRVQFQETQYF
TRBD1	few	TRBV11-2	TRBJ1-4	TGTGCCAGCAGCTCCAACAGGGGCCGGGCTAATGAAAAACTGTTTTTT	CASSSNRGRANEKLFF
NA	many	TRBV6-5	TRBJ1-6	TGTGCCAGCAGTCCCGGCTACTATAATTCACCCCTCCACTTT	CASSPGYYNSPLHF
NA	NA	TRBV6-5	TRBJ1-2	TGTGCCAGCAGACAACAGAGGGACTATGGCTACACCTTC	CASRQQRDYGYTF
TRBD2	few	TRBV11-3	TRBJ2-3	TGTGCCAGCAGCTACATAGCGGGGACAGATACGCAGTATTTT	CASSYIAGTDTQYF
NA	many	TRBV6-2/TRBV6-3	TRBJ2-2	TGTGCCAGCAGTCAATATCTCACCGGGGAGCTGTTTTTT	CASSQYLTGELFF
NA	NA	TRBV2	TRBJ1-1	TGTGCCAGCAGAGAGAGGGCGGGTCCAGTCGCTGAAGCTTTCTTT	CASRERAGPVAEAFF
NA	NA	TRBV5-4	TRBJ1-3	TGTGCCAGCAGCTTGGCCGATCCGTTCTCTGGAAACACCATATATTTT	CASSLADPFSGNTIYF
NA	few	TRBV28	TRBJ2-5	TGTGCCAGCAGTAGCAGCATGGGGAATTGGGAGACCCAGTACTTC	CASSSSMGNWETQYF
TRBD1	NA	TRBV11-2	TRBJ1-5	TGTGCCAGCAGCCCAGGTATTGGGACAGGGGTCAATCAGCCCCAGCATTTT	CASSPGIGTGVNQPQHF
NA	NA	TRBV6-5	TRBJ2-5	TGTGCCACATCCGCAATGGGGGCCTACCAAGAGACCCAGTACTTC	CATSAMGAYQETQYF
TRBD1	NA	TRBV6-5	TRBJ1-5	TGTGCCAGCAGGGCGGGACAGGGGGACCAGCCCCAGCATTTT	CASRAGQGDQPQHF
TRBD1	few	TRBV5-1	TRBJ1-5	TGCGCCAGCAGCATTAACCGGACAGGCCATCAGCCCCAGCATTTT	CASSINRTGHQPQHF
NA	NA	TRBV12-5	TRBJ2-7	TGTGCTAGTGGTTTGTCAGGGGTCCCCTACGAGCAGTACTTC	CASGLSGVPYEQYF
NA	few	TRBV4-1	TRBJ1-6	TGCGCCAGCAGCCAAGTTCGGGTCGGCAGGGGAGACTCACCCCTCCACTTT	CASSQVRVGRGDSPLHF